Presented here are 10 T cell receptor beta chains from one specimen sequenced in a study of T-cell reconstitution after alpha-beta-depleted transplantation in children. Unique molecular identifiers were used to barcode this TCRbeta library. In TCRdb, the PCR reads were re-called with MiXCR into one record per CDR3 protein. The sample has under 300,000 distinct CDR3 sequences; more than 9% are singletons. Here the sequenced sample was peripheral blood, taken 180 days after TCRalphabeta/CD19-depleted stem cell transplant. The receptor source for this set is a male patient between 2 and 9 years old who had a stem cell transplant for chronic granulomatous disease, so the T cells may come from the graft donor.

The table lists this clonotype with many counts. As DNA, the CDR3 is TGCGCCAGCAGCTTGTGCGGGGCGAACACCGGGGAGCTGTTTTTT. Protein: CASSLCGANTGELFF. The chain couples TRBV5-1 to TRBJ2-2; possible D gene TRBD2, 6 bases. Trimming took off 1 base at V and 0 bases at J, with 7 bases between the two ends. The CDR3 is made up of 15 amino acids. The V gene's germline CDR1 is SGHRS and CDR2 YFSETQ.

The chain is built from TRBV29-1 and TRBJ2-5; TRBD1 is a possible D gene (6 bases). The CDR3 runs to 14 residues. Trimming cost V 7 bases and J 1 base, with 16 bases left between them. Germline CDR1 and CDR2: SQVTM and ANQGSEA. The CDR3 coding sequence is TGCAGCGCTGGAAGGATAGGGGGCCAAGAGACCCAGTACTTC. Its translation is CSAGRIGGQETQYF.

This clonotype was picked up many times. The chain couples TRBV20-1 to TRBJ1-2, with D possibly being TRBD1 (6 bases). Germline V gene lookup returns CDR1 DFQATT and CDR2 SNEGSKA (reference sequence). The V gene lost 4 bases and the J gene lost 4 bases, with 10 bases spanning the gap. The CDR3 consists of 12 residues. The CDR3 reads CSAKTGFYGYTF. For the CDR3, the DNA is TGCAGTGCTAAGACAGGTTTCTATGGCTACACCTTC.

This clonotype was observed many times. The chain combines TRBV7-2 with TRBJ2-5; a possible D gene is TRBD2 (5 bases). CDR1 is SGHTA and CDR2 is FQGNSA in the germline V gene. This CDR3 has 16 amino acids. V was shortened by 3 bases and J by 5 bases, with 19 bases between the two germline ends. For the CDR3, the DNA is TGTGCCAGCAGCTTGTCGACTAACCGGGGTAGGGAGACCCAGTACTTC. Amino acid sequence: CASSLSTNRGRETQYF.

This clonotype was recorded many times. The genes are TRBV12-3 or TRBV12-4 and TRBJ2-5; D may be TRBD2 (6 bases). The V gene lost 4 bases and the J gene lost 2 bases, with 11 bases spanning the gap. The CDR3 is made up of 14 amino acids. The CDR3 nucleotides are TGTGCCAGCAGTTCTTTTGCGGGACAAGAGACCCAGTACTTC. Protein sequence: CASSSFAGQETQYF.

This clonotype was counted many times. The chain couples TRBV12-5 to TRBJ2-6; D is unclear. Trimming took 3 bases from V and 1 from J, leaving 7 bases between them. Germline assignment: CDR1 LGHNT and CDR2 FRNRAP. The CDR3 runs to 15 residues. Here the CDR3 DNA reads TGTGCTAGTGGTTTCCTCCGGTCTGGGGCCAACGTCCTGACTTTC. This translates into CASGFLRSGANVLTF.

This clonotype was observed many times. The chain is built from TRBV27 and TRBJ2-1; D ambiguous. Germline V gene data show CDR1 as MNHEY and CDR2 as SMNVEV (reference sequence). V dropped 3 bases and J dropped 7 bases, with 10 bases sitting between them. The CDR3 totals 13 residues. CDR3 residues: CASSFALLNEQFF. CDR3 coding DNA: TGTGCCAGCAGTTTTGCACTTTTAAATGAGCAGTTCTTC.

This clonotype was observed many times. The chain employs TRBV25-1 and TRBJ2-7, with 10 bases lining up with TRBD2. CDR3 length: 12 residues. Germline CDR1 and CDR2: MGHDK and SYGVNS. V was clipped by 8 bases and J by 4 bases; unmatched bases: 2. Here the CDR3 reads CASQLAGYEQYF. The DNA for the CDR3 is TGTGCCAGCCAACTAGCGGGGTACGAGCAGTACTTC.

This clonotype was observed a single time. A much larger clone differs by one base, so this may be a read error. The chain links TRBV6-1 to TRBJ2-1, with 11 bases lining up with TRBD2. Germline CDR1 and CDR2: MNHNS and SASEGT. The CDR3 is 15 amino acids. V was clipped by 5 bases and J by 12 bases; unmatched bases: 12. The DNA for the CDR3 is TGTGCCAGCAGTATTGAGACTAGCGGGACAATGGTGCAGTTCTTC. Amino acid sequence: CASSIETSGTMVQFF.

This clonotype was counted ten times or more. This chain uses TRBV4-3 with TRBJ2-1; no clear D. The CDR3 is 14 amino acids. Germline CDR1 reads LGHNA; CDR2 reads YSLEER. V dropped 1 base and J dropped 4 bases, with 8 bases sitting between them. CDR3 sequence (DNA): TGCGCCAGCAGCCAAGCCTTTTTTTACAATGAGCAGTTCTTC. Translation: CASSQAFFYNEQFF.